This entry features one T cell receptor beta chain sequence. This specimen comes from a study of blood T cell repertoires in COVID-19. The CDR3 loop spans 20 amino acids. After removal of 0 bases from V and 2 bases from J, the junction contained 10 bases not matched to a gene. Germline CDR1 MGHRA, CDR2 YSYEKL. As handled by the study authors: By means of reference gene primer amplification, nucleated cell counts were estimated. Clones were sequenced by immunoSEQ multiplex PCR, and TCRdb holds only the in-frame ones, with some missing. Clone size and the V and J calls come from that table; the DNA yielded D and trimming. Of fewer than 200,000 clones listed, 80% to 90% are singletons.

The chain is built from TRBV4-1 and TRBJ1-4; TRBD1 matches 12 bases. The source is a man aged 35-49 years with active or convalescent COVID-19. Material: peripheral blood. As DNA, the CDR3 is TGCGCCAGCAGCCAAGATTTCCTTGGGACAGGGGGCATTACTAATGAAAAACTGTTTTTT. This gives the protein CASSQDFLGTGGITNEKLFF.